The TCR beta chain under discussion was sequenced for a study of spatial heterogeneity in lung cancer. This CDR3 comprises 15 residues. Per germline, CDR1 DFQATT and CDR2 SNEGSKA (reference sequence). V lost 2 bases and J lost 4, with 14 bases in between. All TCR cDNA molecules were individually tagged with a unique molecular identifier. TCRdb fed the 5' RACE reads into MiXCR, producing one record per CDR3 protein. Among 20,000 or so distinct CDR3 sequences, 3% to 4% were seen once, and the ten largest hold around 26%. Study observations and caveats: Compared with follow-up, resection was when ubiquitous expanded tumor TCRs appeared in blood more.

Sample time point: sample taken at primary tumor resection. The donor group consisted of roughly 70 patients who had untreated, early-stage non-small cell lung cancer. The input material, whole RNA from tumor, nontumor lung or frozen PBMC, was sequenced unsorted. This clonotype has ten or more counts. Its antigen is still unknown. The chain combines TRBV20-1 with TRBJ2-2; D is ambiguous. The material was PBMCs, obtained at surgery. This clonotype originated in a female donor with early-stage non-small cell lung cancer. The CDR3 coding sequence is TGCAGTGCTAGAAGTGACCCCCGAGGCACCGGGGAGCTGTTTTTT. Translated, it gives CSARSDPRGTGELFF.